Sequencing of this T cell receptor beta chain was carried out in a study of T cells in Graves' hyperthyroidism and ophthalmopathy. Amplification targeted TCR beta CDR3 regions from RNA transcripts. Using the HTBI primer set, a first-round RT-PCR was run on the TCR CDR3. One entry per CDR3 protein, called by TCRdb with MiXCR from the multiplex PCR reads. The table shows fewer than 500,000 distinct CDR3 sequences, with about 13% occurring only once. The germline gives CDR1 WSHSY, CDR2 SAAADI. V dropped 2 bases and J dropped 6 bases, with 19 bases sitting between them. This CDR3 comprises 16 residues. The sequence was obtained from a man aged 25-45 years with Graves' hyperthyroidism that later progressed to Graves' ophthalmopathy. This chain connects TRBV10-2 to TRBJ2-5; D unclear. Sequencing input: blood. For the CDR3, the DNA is TGCGCCAGCAGTGAGCCGTCTCGGCCAGCTGACAAGACCCAGTACTTC. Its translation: CASSEPSRPADKTQYF.